This T cell receptor beta chain derives from a study of T cells in Graves' hyperthyroidism and ophthalmopathy. Study-wide results and caveats: In the blood, most expanded thyroid clonotypes above 0.001 appeared as well.

Germline trimming cut 7 bases from V and 3 bases from J; bases unmatched to any gene: 3. The CDR3 is 11 amino acids. Germline values: CDR1 SQVTM, CDR2 ANQGSEA. What was amplified from RNA transcripts were TCR beta CDR3 regions. The TCR CDR3 was amplified in a first-round RT-PCR using the HTBI primer set. MiXCR, applied by TCRdb to the multiplex PCR reads, yields one record per CDR3 protein. The sample contains 500,000 to 600,000 distinct CDR3 sequences, roughly 21% of which appear only once. For this clonotype: Its antigen is unidentified.

The cohort's ophthalmopathy patients, a group with duration under 3 months, had a Clinical Activity Score of at least 3 and a NOSPECS grade of at least 4. Investigators excluded patients with uncontrolled infection, other autoimmune disease, pregnancy or lactation. The chain combines TRBV29-1 with TRBJ2-7, with 7 bases fitting TRBD1. The TCR originated in a man in his forties with Graves' ophthalmopathy. What was sequenced was blood. CDR3 region: CSGRDSYEQYF. Here the CDR3 DNA reads TGCAGCGGACGGGACAGCTACGAGCAGTACTTC.